This T cell receptor beta chain is drawn from a study of TIL therapy for anti-PD-1-resistant metastatic lung cancer. The V gene end was trimmed by 5 bases and the J gene end by 3 bases; junction bases not matched to a gene: 4. This CDR3 is built from 14 residues. Per the germline V gene, CDR1 is SGHRS and CDR2 is YFSETQ. Sequencing used immunoSEQ v3. Using immunoSEQ multiplex PCR, the repertoire was profiled, and TCRdb retains in-frame clones only, with some absent. The table includes more than 55,000 clones, approximately 80% detected once. The sample's time point: pre-treatment sample, taken before nivolumab and TIL therapy. Patients were adults with stage 4 NSCLC.

The sequenced sample was blood, obtained at baseline. This rearrangement joins TRBV5-1 to TRBJ1-4; TRBD1 matches at 7 bases. This clonotype was sampled from a person between 25 and 79 years old with non-small cell lung cancer. CDR3 nucleotides: TGCGCCAGCAGTTACAGGGGCTCTAATGAAAAACTGTTTTTT. Protein product: CASSYRGSNEKLFF.